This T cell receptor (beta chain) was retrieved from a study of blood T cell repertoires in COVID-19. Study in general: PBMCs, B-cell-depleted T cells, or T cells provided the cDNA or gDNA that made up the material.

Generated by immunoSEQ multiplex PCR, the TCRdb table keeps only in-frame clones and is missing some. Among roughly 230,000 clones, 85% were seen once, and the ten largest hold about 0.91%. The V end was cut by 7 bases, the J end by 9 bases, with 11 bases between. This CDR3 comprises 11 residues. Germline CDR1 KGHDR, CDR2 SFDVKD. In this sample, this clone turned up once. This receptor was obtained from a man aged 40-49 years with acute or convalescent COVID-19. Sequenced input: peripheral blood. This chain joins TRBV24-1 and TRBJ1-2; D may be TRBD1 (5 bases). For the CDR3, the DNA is TGTGCCACCAGCCAGGGAGGGAGCTACACCTTC. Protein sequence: CATSQGGSYTF.